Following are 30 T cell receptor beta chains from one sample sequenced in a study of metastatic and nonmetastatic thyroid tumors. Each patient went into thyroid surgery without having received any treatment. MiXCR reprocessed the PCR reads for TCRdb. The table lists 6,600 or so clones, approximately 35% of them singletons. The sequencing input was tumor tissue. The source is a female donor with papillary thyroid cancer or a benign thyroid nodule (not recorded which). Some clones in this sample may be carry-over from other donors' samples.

The CDR3 loop is CSAFTNTDTQYF. CDR3 in DNA: TGCAGTGCTTTTACGAACACAGATACGCAGTATTTT. J is TRBJ2-3 and V is TRBV20-1; D remains ambiguous. The V end lost 5 bases, the J end lost 2 bases, and 8 bases lay between the germline ends. The CDR3 is 12 residues long. The V gene's germline CDR1 is DFQATT and CDR2 SNEGSKA (reference sequence).

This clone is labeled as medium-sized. The CDR3 DNA reads as TGTGCCAGCAGGAGTTCCGGGGAGCTGTTTTTT. Its protein product is CASRSSGELFF. The chain joins TRBV5-4 to TRBJ2-2; D remains ambiguous. Deletions cut 5 bases from V and 6 bases from J, with 5 bases between. The CDR3 spans 11 residues. Germline V CDR1 and CDR2: SGHNT, YYREEE (reference sequence).

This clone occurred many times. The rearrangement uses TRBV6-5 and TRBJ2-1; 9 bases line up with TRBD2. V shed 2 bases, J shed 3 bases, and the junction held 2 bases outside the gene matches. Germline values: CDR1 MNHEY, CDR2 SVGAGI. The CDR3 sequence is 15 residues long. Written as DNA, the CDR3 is TGTGCCAGCAGTTACGTGACTAGCGGCTACAATGAGCAGTTCTTC. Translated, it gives CASSYVTSGYNEQFF.

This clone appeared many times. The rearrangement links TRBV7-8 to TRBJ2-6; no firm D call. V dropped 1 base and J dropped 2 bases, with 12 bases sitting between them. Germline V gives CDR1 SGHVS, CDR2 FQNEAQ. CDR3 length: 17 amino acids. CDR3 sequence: CASSLGVPAPGANVLTF. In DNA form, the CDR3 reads TGTGCCAGCAGCTTAGGCGTCCCGGCACCTGGGGCCAACGTCCTGACTTTC. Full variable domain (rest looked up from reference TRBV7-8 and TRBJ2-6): GAGVSQSPRYKVAKRGQDVALRCDPISGHVSLFWYQQALGQGPEFLTYFQNEAQLDKSGLPSDRFFAERPEGSVSTLKIQRTQQEDSAVYLCASSLGVPAPGANVLTFGAGSRLTVL.

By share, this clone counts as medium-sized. The CDR3 region is CASSPKAGGAHEQFF. The CDR3, as DNA: TGTGCCAGCTCACCCAAAGCGGGAGGAGCTCATGAGCAGTTCTTC. This chain links TRBV18 with TRBJ2-1, with TRBD2 matching 9 bases. Trimming at V came to 3 bases and at J to 8 bases, leaving 8 bases not matched to a gene. This CDR3 is built from 15 residues. CDR1 and CDR2 (germline): KGHSH, LQKENI.

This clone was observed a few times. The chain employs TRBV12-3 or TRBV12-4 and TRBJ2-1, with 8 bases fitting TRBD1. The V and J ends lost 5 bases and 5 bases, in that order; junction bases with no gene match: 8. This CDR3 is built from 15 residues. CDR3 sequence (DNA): TGTGCCAGCAGTCCCGGACAGGGTGGCCACAATGAGCAGTTCTTC. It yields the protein CASSPGQGGHNEQFF.

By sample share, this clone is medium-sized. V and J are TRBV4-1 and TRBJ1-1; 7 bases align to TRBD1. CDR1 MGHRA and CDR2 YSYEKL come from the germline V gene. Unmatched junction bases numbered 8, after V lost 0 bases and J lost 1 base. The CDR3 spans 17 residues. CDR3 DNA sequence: TGCGCCAGCAGCCAAGATCAAAGGGACAGACAGAACACTGAAGCTTTCTTT. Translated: CASSQDQRDRQNTEAFF.

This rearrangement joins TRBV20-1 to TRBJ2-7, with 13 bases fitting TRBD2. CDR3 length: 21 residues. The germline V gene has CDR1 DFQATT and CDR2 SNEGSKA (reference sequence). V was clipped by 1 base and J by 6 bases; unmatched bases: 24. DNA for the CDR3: TGCAGTGCTAGAGGTTTACATACTAGGACTAGCGGGAGCCTCGTCGTCGCCGAGCAGTACTTC. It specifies CSARGLHTRTSGSLVVAEQYF.

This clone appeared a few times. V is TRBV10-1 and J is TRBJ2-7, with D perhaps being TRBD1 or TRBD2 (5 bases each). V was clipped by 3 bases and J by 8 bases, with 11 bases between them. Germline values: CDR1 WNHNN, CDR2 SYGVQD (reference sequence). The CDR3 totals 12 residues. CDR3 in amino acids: CASSDLPGQQYF. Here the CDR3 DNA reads TGCGCCAGCAGTGATTTACCGGGACAGCAGTACTTC.

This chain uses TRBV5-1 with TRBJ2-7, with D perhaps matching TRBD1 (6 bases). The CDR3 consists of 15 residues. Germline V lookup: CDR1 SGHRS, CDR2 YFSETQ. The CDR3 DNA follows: TGCTCCATCAGCTTGGAGCCCGGACAGTCCGACGAGCAGTACTTC. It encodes CSISLEPGQSDEQYF.

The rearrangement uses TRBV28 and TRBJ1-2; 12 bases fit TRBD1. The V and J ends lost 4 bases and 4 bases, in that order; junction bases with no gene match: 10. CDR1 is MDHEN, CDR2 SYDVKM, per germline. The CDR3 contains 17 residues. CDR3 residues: CASSSPRGQGASYGYTF. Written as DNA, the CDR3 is TGTGCCAGCAGTTCCCCCAGGGGACAGGGGGCGAGCTATGGCTACACCTTC.

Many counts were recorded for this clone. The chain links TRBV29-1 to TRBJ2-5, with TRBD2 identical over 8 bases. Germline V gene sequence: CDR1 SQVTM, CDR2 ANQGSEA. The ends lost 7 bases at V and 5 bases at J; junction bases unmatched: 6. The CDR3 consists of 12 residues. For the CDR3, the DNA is TGCAGCGCCCGGGGGGGAGGGGAGACCCAGTACTTC. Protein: CSARGGGETQYF.

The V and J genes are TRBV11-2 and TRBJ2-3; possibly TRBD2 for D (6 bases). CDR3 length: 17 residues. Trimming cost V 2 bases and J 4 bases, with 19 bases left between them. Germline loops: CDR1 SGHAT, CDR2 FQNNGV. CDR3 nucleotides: TGTGCCAGCAGCTTACGGGAATGGCGGGAAGAGTCAGATACGCAGTATTTT. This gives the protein CASSLREWREESDTQYF.

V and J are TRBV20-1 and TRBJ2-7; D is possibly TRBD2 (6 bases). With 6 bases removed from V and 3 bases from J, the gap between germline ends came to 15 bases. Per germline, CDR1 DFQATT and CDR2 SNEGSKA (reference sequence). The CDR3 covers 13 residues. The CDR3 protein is CSACGPEGYEQYF. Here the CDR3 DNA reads TGCAGTGCCTGCGGACCGGAGGGCTACGAGCAGTACTTC.

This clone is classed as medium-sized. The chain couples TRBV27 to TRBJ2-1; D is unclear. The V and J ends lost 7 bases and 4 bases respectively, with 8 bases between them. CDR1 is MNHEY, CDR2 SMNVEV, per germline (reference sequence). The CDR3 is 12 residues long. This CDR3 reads CASMAGYNEQFF. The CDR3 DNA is TGTGCCAGCATGGCAGGATACAATGAGCAGTTCTTC.

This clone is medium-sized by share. CDR3: CSAREWGLTGFNTEAFF. The CDR3 DNA is TGCAGTGCTAGAGAGTGGGGGCTGACAGGGTTCAACACTGAAGCTTTCTTT. This chain links TRBV20-1 with TRBJ1-1; 7 positions agree with TRBD1. V lost 0 bases and J lost 2; bases outside the gene matches: 12. Germline-derived CDR1 and CDR2 are DFQATT and SNEGSKA (reference sequence). The CDR3 totals 17 residues.

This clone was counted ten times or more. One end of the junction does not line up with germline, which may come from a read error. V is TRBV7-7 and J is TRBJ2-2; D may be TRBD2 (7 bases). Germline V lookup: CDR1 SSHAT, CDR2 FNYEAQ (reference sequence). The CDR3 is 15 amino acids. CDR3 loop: CASSLQGGETGELFF. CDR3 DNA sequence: TGTGCTAGCAGCTTACAGGGAGGGGAAACCGGGGAGCTGTTTTTT. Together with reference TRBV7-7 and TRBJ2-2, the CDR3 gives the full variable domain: GAGVSQSPRYKVTKRGQDVTLRCDPISSHATLYWYQQALGQGPEFLTYFNYEAQPDKSGLPSDRFSAERPEGSISTLTIQRTEQRDSAMYRCASSLQGGETGELFFGEGSRLTVL.

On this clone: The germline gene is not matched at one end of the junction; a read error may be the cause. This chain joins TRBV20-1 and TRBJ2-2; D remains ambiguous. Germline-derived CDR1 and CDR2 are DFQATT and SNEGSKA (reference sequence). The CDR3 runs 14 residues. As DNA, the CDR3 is TGCAGTGCTAGAGATCTAGTGAGCACCCGGGAGCTGTTTTTT. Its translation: CSARDLVSTRELFF.

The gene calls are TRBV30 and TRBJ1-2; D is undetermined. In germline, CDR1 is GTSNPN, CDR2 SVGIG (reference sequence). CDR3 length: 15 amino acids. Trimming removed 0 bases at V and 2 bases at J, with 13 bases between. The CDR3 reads CAWSVPGLANYGYTF. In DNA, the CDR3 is TGTGCCTGGAGTGTACCAGGTCTCGCGAACTATGGCTACACCTTC.

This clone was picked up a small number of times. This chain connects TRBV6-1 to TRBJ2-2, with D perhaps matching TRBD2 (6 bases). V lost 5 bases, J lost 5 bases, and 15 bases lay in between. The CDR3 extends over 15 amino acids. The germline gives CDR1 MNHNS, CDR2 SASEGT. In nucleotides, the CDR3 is TGTGCCAGCAGTCAGACTAGTGTAAGGACCGGGGAGCTGTTTTTT. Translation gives CASSQTSVRTGELFF.

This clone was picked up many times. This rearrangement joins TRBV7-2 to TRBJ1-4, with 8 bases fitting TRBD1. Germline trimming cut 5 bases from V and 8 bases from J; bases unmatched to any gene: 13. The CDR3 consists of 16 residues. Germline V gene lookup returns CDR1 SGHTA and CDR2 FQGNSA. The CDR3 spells CASSHHTTGVGEKLFF. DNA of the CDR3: TGTGCCAGCAGCCATCACACGACAGGGGTAGGGGAAAAACTGTTTTTT.

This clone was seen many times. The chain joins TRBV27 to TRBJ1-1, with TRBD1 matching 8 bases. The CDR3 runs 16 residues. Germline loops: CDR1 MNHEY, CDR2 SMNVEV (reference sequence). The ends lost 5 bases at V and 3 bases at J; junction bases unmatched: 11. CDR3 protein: CASSRRTGYSDTEAFF. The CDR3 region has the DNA TGTGCCAGCAGTAGACGGACAGGGTACAGTGACACTGAAGCTTTCTTT.

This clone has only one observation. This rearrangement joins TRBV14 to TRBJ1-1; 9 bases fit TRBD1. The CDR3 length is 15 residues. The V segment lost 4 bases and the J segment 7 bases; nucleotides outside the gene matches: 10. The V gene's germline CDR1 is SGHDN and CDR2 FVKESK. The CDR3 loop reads CASSLHRGRGGEAFF. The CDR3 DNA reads TGTGCCAGCAGCCTTCACAGGGGGCGCGGAGGTGAAGCTTTCTTT. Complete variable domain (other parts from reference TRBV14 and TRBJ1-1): EAGVTQFPSHSVIEKGQTVTLRCDPISGHDNLYWYRRVMGKEIKFLLHFVKESKQDESGMPNNRFLAERTGGTYSTLKVQPAELEDSGVYFCASSLHRGRGGEAFFGQGTRLTVV.

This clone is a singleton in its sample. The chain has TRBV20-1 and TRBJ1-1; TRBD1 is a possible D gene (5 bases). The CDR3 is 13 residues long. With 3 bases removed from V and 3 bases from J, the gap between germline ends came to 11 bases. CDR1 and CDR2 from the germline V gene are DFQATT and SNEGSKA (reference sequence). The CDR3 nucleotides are TGCAGTGCTAGTAGGGGTGAGGACACTGAAGCTTTCTTT. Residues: CSASRGEDTEAFF.

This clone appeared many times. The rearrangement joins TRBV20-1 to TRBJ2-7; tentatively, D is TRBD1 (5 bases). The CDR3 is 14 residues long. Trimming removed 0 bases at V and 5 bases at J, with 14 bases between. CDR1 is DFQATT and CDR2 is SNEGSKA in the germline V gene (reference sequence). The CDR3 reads CSARDIRGSHEQYF. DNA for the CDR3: TGCAGTGCTAGAGATATAAGGGGATCCCACGAGCAGTACTTC.

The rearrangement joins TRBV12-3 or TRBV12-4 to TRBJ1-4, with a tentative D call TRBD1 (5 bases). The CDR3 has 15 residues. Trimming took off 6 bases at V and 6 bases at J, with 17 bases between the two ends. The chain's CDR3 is CASSLTGHGDEKLFF. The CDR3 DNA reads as TGTGCCAGCAGCCTCACAGGACATGGTGATGAAAAACTGTTTTTT.

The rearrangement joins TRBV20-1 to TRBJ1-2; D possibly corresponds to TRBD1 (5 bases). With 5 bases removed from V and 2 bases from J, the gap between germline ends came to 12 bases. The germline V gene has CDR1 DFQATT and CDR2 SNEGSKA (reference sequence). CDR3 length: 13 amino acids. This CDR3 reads CSAAHRGNYGYTF. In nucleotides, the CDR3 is TGCAGTGCTGCCCATCGGGGGAACTATGGCTACACCTTC.

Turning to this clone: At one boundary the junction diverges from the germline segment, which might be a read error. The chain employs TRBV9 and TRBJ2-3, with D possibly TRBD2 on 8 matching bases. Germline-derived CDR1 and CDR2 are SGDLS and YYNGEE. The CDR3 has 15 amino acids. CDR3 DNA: TGTGTCAGCAGCGGGGGACAGCGGGTCACAGATACGCAGTATTTT. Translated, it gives CVSSGGQRVTDTQYF.

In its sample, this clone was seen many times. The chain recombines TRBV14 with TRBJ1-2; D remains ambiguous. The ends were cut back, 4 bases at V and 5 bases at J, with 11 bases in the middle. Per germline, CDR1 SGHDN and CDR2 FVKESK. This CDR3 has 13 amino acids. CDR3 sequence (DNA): TGTGCCAGCAGCCCCGGCGGCCTTTATGGCTACACCTTC. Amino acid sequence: CASSPGGLYGYTF.

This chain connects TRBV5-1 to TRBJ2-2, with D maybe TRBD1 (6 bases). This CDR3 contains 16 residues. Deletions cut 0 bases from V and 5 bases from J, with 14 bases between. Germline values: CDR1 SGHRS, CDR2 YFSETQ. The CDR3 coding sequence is TGCGCCAGCAGCTTGGGAACAGGGATCGGGACCGGGGAGCTGTTTTTT. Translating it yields CASSLGTGIGTGELFF.